This entry features one T cell receptor beta chain sequence. This record comes from a study of blood T cell repertoires in COVID-19. Looking at the study overall: Samples came from the United States, Italy and Spain, spanning acute and convalescent COVID-19. T cells, B-cell-depleted T cells, or PBMCs supplied cDNA or gDNA.

In the authors' workflow: From reference gene primer amplification, estimates of nucleated cell counts were derived. Libraries were prepared by immunoSEQ multiplex PCR; TCRdb keeps only in-frame clonotypes and omits some of them. The V and J calls and the clone size are those of that table, but D and trimming were determined from the DNA. The sample includes about 230,000 clones, 65% to 90% of them seen just once. V was pared by 3 bases and J by 6 bases, with 8 bases between. From germline, CDR1 is MGHRA and CDR2 YSYEKL. The CDR3 has 13 amino acids. Specimen: peripheral blood. This rearrangement joins TRBV4-1 to TRBJ1-4; possible D gene TRBD1, 5 bases. This clonotype was sampled from a woman aged 45-65 years with acute or convalescent COVID-19. In DNA, the CDR3 is TGCGCCAGCAGCCAGTTACAGGATGAAAAACTGTTTTTT. It translates to CASSQLQDEKLFF.